The rows below give T cell receptor beta chains drawn from one sample of a study of blood T cell repertoires in COVID-19. This table comes from immunoSEQ multiplex PCR, and its TCRdb copy is limited to in-frame clones, with some not included. The table has about 200,000 clones, roughly 85% seen once. Sequencing was carried out using peripheral blood. The source is a human donor with active or convalescent COVID-19. The donor label of this sample is uncertain. Each CDR3 is given with its conserved first and last residue. A D gene is named only where the DNA matches it firmly. A row's size may be missing; if present it is once, few, many or a size class.

V: TRBV2; D: TRBD1; size: NA; J: TRBJ2-7; DNA: TGTGCCAGCAGCGAGGGGGCCTACAGTAGGTACTTC; CDR3: CASSEGAYSRYF
V: TRBV27; D: TRBD1; size: NA; J: TRBJ1-2; DNA: TGTGCCAGCAGTTCGAGAGGGGGCCTCAACTATGGCTACACCTTC; CDR3: CASSSRGGLNYGYTF
V: TRBV7-3; D: NA; size: once; J: TRBJ2-3; DNA: TGTGCCAGCAGCTTAACACAGGGGAGGTCAGATACGCAGTATTTT; CDR3: CASSLTQGRSDTQYF
V: TRBV28; D: TRBD1; size: NA; J: TRBJ1-5; DNA: TGTGCCAGCTTTGACAGGGATCAGCCCCAGCATTTT; CDR3: CASFDRDQPQHF
V: TRBV5-4; D: TRBD1; size: NA; J: TRBJ2-2; DNA: TGTGCCAGCACCTTAGACAGGGTAGAGAACGGGGAGCTGTTTTTT; CDR3: CASTLDRVENGELFF
V: TRBV2; D: NA; size: NA; J: TRBJ2-7; DNA: TGTGCCAGCAGCTCCAATCTGGGCCCCTACGAGCAGTACTTC; CDR3: CASSSNLGPYEQYF
V: TRBV28; D: NA; size: NA; J: TRBJ2-7; DNA: TGTGCCAGTCGGACAGAGGGCTCCTACGAGCAGTACTTC; CDR3: CASRTEGSYEQYF
V: TRBV3-1/TRBV3-2; D: NA; size: NA; J: TRBJ2-7; DNA: TGTGCCAGCAGCCAAGAACCAAGCCCCAACGAGCAGTACTTC; CDR3: CASSQEPSPNEQYF
V: TRBV28; D: TRBD2; size: NA; J: TRBJ2-1; DNA: TGTGCCAGCAGTGGGGGACTAGCGGGAGGCAACTACAATGAGCAGTTCTTC; CDR3: CASSGGLAGGNYNEQFF
V: TRBV28; D: NA; size: NA; J: TRBJ2-7; DNA: TGTGCCAGCAGCAGACAAGCCTCCTACGAGCAGTACTTC; CDR3: CASSRQASYEQYF
V: TRBV15; D: TRBD1; size: NA; J: TRBJ1-2; DNA: TGTGCCACCAGCATAGAACAGGGGGCTTGGAACTATGGCTACACCTTC; CDR3: CATSIEQGAWNYGYTF
V: TRBV4-1; D: NA; size: NA; J: TRBJ2-7; DNA: TGCGCCAGCAGCCAAGGCCCTCACGCTACCTACGAGCAGTACTTC; CDR3: CASSQGPHATYEQYF
V: TRBV18; D: NA; size: NA; J: TRBJ2-5; DNA: TGTGCCAGCTCCCCAGGCCTCCAAGAGACCCAGTACTTC; CDR3: CASSPGLQETQYF
V: TRBV29-1; D: NA; size: NA; J: TRBJ2-5; DNA: TGCAGCGTTCGCCTTCTCCGGGAGACCCAGTACTTC; CDR3: CSVRLLRETQYF
V: TRBV5-6; D: NA; size: NA; J: TRBJ1-5; DNA: TGTGCCAGCAGCTCCCTTAATCAGCCCCAGCATTTT; CDR3: CASSSLNQPQHF
V: TRBV9; D: NA; size: NA; J: TRBJ2-1; DNA: TGTGCCAGCAGCGCGAGTGGCTCCTACAATGAGCAGTTCTTC; CDR3: CASSASGSYNEQFF
V: TRBV6-5; D: TRBD2; size: once; J: TRBJ2-3; DNA: TGTGCCAGCAGTTGGACTAGCGGGAGGTACACAGATACGCAGTATTTT; CDR3: CASSWTSGRYTDTQYF
V: TRBV28; D: TRBD1; size: NA; J: TRBJ2-7; DNA: TGTGCCAGCGAGGGACAGCTTGTGCAGTACTTC; CDR3: CASEGQLVQYF
V: TRBV11-1; D: TRBD2; size: NA; J: TRBJ2-5; DNA: TGTGCCAGCAGCTTGGGCGGGAGGGGGGAGACCCAGTACTTC; CDR3: CASSLGGRGETQYF
V: TRBV2; D: NA; size: NA; J: TRBJ1-1; DNA: TGTGCCAGCAGTGCAGGGTATCTCGACACTGAAGCTTTCTTT; CDR3: CASSAGYLDTEAFF
V: TRBV5-4; D: TRBD2; size: NA; J: TRBJ2-1; DNA: TGTGCCAGCAGCACGAGACTAGCGGGAGGGCCGATTGAGCAGTTCTTC; CDR3: CASSTRLAGGPIEQFF
V: TRBV6-5; D: TRBD1; size: NA; J: TRBJ1-1; DNA: TGTGCCAGCAGACCAGACAGGGCCTCTGTGAGTGCTTTCTTT; CDR3: CASRPDRASVSAFF
V: TRBV6-5; D: NA; size: NA; J: TRBJ1-1; DNA: TGTGCCAGCAGTTACTCCCGGGCGGACTTGAACACTGAAGCTTTCTTT; CDR3: CASSYSRADLNTEAFF
V: TRBV19; D: TRBD2; size: NA; J: TRBJ2-7; DNA: TGTGCCAGTAGTATCCCCGCAACTAGCGGGAGAACCTACGAGCAGTACTTC; CDR3: CASSIPATSGRTYEQYF
V: TRBV4-2; D: TRBD2; size: NA; J: TRBJ2-1; DNA: TGTGCCAGCAGCCAACCTGAATCAAGCGGGAGCTCCTACAATGAGCAGTTCTTC; CDR3: CASSQPESSGSSYNEQFF
V: TRBV4-3; D: TRBD1; size: NA; J: TRBJ2-1; DNA: TGCGCCAGCAGCCGTGACAGGGTTGGGGAGCAGTTCTTC; CDR3: CASSRDRVGEQFF
V: TRBV6-5; D: NA; size: NA; J: TRBJ1-1; DNA: TGTGCCAGCAGTTCCCATAAGACAGAAAACACTGAAGCTTTCTTT; CDR3: CASSSHKTENTEAFF
V: TRBV5-1; D: TRBD2; size: few; J: TRBJ2-7; DNA: TGCGCCAGCAGCGGTCGGGGGGGCAACGAGCAGTACTTC; CDR3: CASSGRGGNEQYF
V: TRBV19; D: NA; size: NA; J: TRBJ1-1; DNA: TGTGCCAGTTGTAAAGGGAGGGAATCTATGAACACTGAAGCTTTCTTT; CDR3: CASCKGRESMNTEAFF
V: TRBV6-1; D: NA; size: few; J: TRBJ1-3; DNA: TGTGCCAGCAGTGAACAACAGGGAAACACCATATATTTT; CDR3: CASSEQQGNTIYF
V: TRBV15; D: NA; size: NA; J: TRBJ2-1; DNA: TGTGCCACCAGCAGAGAGGGCAGATACAATGAGCAGTTCTTC; CDR3: CATSREGRYNEQFF
V: TRBV7-6; D: NA; size: NA; J: TRBJ1-2; DNA: TGTGCCAGCAGCCTCCCCGGGAGGGGCTATGGCTACACCTTC; CDR3: CASSLPGRGYGYTF
V: TRBV19; D: NA; size: once; J: TRBJ1-3; DNA: TGTGCCAGTAGTACCCACAGGGCTGGAAACACCATATATTTT; CDR3: CASSTHRAGNTIYF
V: TRBV10-2; D: NA; size: few; J: TRBJ2-1; DNA: TGCGCCAGCAGTGAGAGGTCCGGGAGTTTCTACAATGAGCAGTTCTTC; CDR3: CASSERSGSFYNEQFF
V: TRBV5-1; D: NA; size: NA; J: TRBJ2-5; DNA: TGCGCCAGCAGCGCTCGACTGGACCAAGAGACCCAGTACTTC; CDR3: CASSARLDQETQYF
V: TRBV5-5; D: NA; size: few; J: TRBJ1-1; DNA: TGTGCCAGCAGCTTGGGGAACAGTGAAGCTTTCTTT; CDR3: CASSLGNSEAFF
V: TRBV5-5; D: NA; size: NA; J: TRBJ2-7; DNA: TGTGCCAGCACCCCCCCTCTAGGAGCGGTACCTACGGAGCAGTACTTC; CDR3: CASTPPLGAVPTEQYF
V: TRBV5-6; D: TRBD1; size: NA; J: TRBJ2-5; DNA: TGTGCCAGCGGAGACAGGGGGCAGGAGACCCAGTACTTC; CDR3: CASGDRGQETQYF
V: TRBV18; D: NA; size: NA; J: TRBJ2-2; DNA: TGTGCCAGCTCGGAGGTCCGAAACACCGGGGAGCTGTTTTTT; CDR3: CASSEVRNTGELFF
V: TRBV5-1; D: TRBD1; size: NA; J: TRBJ2-2; DNA: TGCGCCAGCAGCCACATGACAGGGGACACCGGGGAGCTGTTTTTT; CDR3: CASSHMTGDTGELFF